This T cell receptor beta chain was sequenced during a study of metastatic and nonmetastatic thyroid tumors. Study at large: Repertoires were compared across blood and tumor or nodule tissue from malignant and benign thyroid patients. General observations from the study: Malignant thyroid tumors reportedly exceeded benign nodules significantly in TCR beta diversity, with the difference appearing in blood and tumor.

There are 12 residues in the CDR3. V dropped 6 bases and J dropped 5 bases, with 10 bases sitting between them. Germline CDR1 reads SEHNR; CDR2 reads FQNEAQ (reference sequence). This clone is medium-sized. Its antigen is not known. TCRdb reanalyzed the PCR reads with MiXCR. The data hold 10,000 to 13,000 clones, with over 25% observed a single time. Every patient underwent thyroid surgery untreated. Sequencing was carried out using tumor tissue. The chain employs TRBV7-9 and TRBJ1-1; the D is unclear. The sequence was collected from a male donor with papillary thyroid cancer or a benign thyroid nodule (not recorded which). Some clones in this sample may be carry-over from other donors' samples. CDR3 nucleotides: TGTGCCAGCAGGGGGTCGGGAACTGAAGCTTTCTTT. Its translation is CASRGSGTEAFF.